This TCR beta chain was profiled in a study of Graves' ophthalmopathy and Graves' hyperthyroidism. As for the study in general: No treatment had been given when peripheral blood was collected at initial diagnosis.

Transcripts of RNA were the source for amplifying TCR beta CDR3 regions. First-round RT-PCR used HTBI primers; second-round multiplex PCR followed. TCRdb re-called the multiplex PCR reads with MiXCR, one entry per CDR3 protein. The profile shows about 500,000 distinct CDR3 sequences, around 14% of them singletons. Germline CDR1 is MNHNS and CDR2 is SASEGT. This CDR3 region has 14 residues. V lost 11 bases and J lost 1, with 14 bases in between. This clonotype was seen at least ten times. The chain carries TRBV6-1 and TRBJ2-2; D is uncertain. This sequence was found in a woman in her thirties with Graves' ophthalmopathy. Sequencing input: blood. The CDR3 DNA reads TGTGCCGTGGCCCCGACTGTGAACACCGGGGAGCTGTTTTTT. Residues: CAVAPTVNTGELFF.